This is a list of T cell receptor beta chains from one sample in a study of Ad26.COV2.S vaccination and SARS-CoV-2 variants. Sequencing used immunoSEQ multiplex PCR; TCRdb keeps in-frame clones, though not all of them. The sample shows hundreds of thousands of clones, roughly 90% of them seen only once. Material: peripheral blood, obtained in a trial of Ad26.COV2.S vaccine versus placebo. All receptors derive from a person aged 18 to 65 who received the Ad26.COV2.S COVID-19 vaccine or a placebo. Both conserved end residues are part of each CDR3. The D gene is left open where the match is weak. Clone size appears in some rows only: once, few, many, or a class for an expanded clone.

j_gene: TRBJ2-7; d_gene: TRBD2; v_gene: TRBV13; abundance: -; CDR3nt: TGTGCCAGCAGCTTGGCAGGTAGCGGGGGCGAGCAGTACTTC; CDR3aa: CASSLAGSGGEQYF
j_gene: TRBJ2-1; d_gene: -; v_gene: TRBV3-1/TRBV3-2; abundance: -; CDR3nt: TGTGCCAGCAGCCAATTAGACAATGAGCAGTTCTTC; CDR3aa: CASSQLDNEQFF
j_gene: TRBJ2-1; d_gene: -; v_gene: TRBV5-5; abundance: -; CDR3nt: TGTGCCAGCAGCTCGTCCCGGCCGCGGGTGTACAATGAGCAGTTCTTC; CDR3aa: CASSSSRPRVYNEQFF
j_gene: TRBJ2-1; d_gene: TRBD2; v_gene: TRBV7-2; abundance: -; CDR3nt: TGTGCCAGCAGCCCGCCCACTAGCGGGGACAATGAGCAGTTCTTC; CDR3aa: CASSPPTSGDNEQFF
j_gene: TRBJ2-5; d_gene: TRBD1; v_gene: TRBV5-6; abundance: -; CDR3nt: TGTGCCAGCAGCTTGTGGGTACAGGGGTTCCAAGAGACCCAGTACTTC; CDR3aa: CASSLWVQGFQETQYF
j_gene: TRBJ2-7; d_gene: -; v_gene: TRBV5-4; abundance: -; CDR3nt: TGTGCCAGCAGCTCTCGGGAGTATACCGAGCAGTACTTC; CDR3aa: CASSSREYTEQYF
j_gene: TRBJ2-7; d_gene: -; v_gene: TRBV6-6; abundance: -; CDR3nt: TGTGCCAGCAGTTACTCGAGGAGAGAGCAGTACTTC; CDR3aa: CASSYSRREQYF
j_gene: TRBJ2-4; d_gene: -; v_gene: TRBV30; abundance: once; CDR3nt: TGTGCCTGGGGACGGCCACCAAACATTCAGTACTTC; CDR3aa: CAWGRPPNIQYF
j_gene: TRBJ2-7; d_gene: -; v_gene: TRBV7-2; abundance: few; CDR3nt: TGTGCCAGCAGCTTCCTGGGGCCCTACGAGCAGTACTTC; CDR3aa: CASSFLGPYEQYF
j_gene: TRBJ2-3; d_gene: TRBD1; v_gene: TRBV5-1; abundance: -; CDR3nt: TGCGCCAGCAGCCACCGGGACAGGGATGGAGATACGCAGTATTTT; CDR3aa: CASSHRDRDGDTQYF
j_gene: TRBJ2-2; d_gene: TRBD1; v_gene: TRBV6-2/TRBV6-3; abundance: -; CDR3nt: TGTGCCAGCAGCCGGGGACAGGGGCCGATGGGGGAGCTGTTTTTT; CDR3aa: CASSRGQGPMGELFF
j_gene: TRBJ1-1; d_gene: -; v_gene: TRBV19; abundance: -; CDR3nt: TGTGCCAGCGCAATAGGGGGGCTGGGCACTGAAGCTTTCTTT; CDR3aa: CASAIGGLGTEAFF
j_gene: TRBJ2-7; d_gene: TRBD1; v_gene: TRBV11-2; abundance: few; CDR3nt: TGTGCCAGCAGCTCCCGGACAGGGGCCCGCTACGAGCAGTACTTC; CDR3aa: CASSSRTGARYEQYF
j_gene: TRBJ2-3; d_gene: -; v_gene: TRBV24-1; abundance: few; CDR3nt: TGTGCCACCAGTGATTTTTCCCGGGGAGATACGCAGTATTTT; CDR3aa: CATSDFSRGDTQYF
j_gene: TRBJ2-1; d_gene: -; v_gene: TRBV11-3; abundance: -; CDR3nt: TGTGCCAGCAGCCTAATGAAAGACAATGAGCAGTTCTTC; CDR3aa: CASSLMKDNEQFF
j_gene: TRBJ2-1; d_gene: TRBD1; v_gene: TRBV29-1; abundance: once; CDR3nt: TGCAGCGTTGAACCCACCAGGGGGCTGTCCGGTGAGCAGTTCTTC; CDR3aa: CSVEPTRGLSGEQFF
j_gene: TRBJ2-3; d_gene: TRBD1; v_gene: TRBV5-1; abundance: -; CDR3nt: TGCGCCAGCAGTTTCGGTTCGCTGACAGGGGGGACAGATACGCAGTATTTT; CDR3aa: CASSFGSLTGGTDTQYF
j_gene: TRBJ2-4; d_gene: TRBD1; v_gene: TRBV19; abundance: -; CDR3nt: TGTGCCAGTGGCTCCGGGACAGTTGGAAACATTCAGTACTTC; CDR3aa: CASGSGTVGNIQYF
j_gene: TRBJ2-5; d_gene: TRBD2; v_gene: TRBV14; abundance: -; CDR3nt: TGTGCCAGCAGCCCCCGGGGAGGGCTCCCCCAACAGTCCCAGTACTTC; CDR3aa: CASSPRGGLPQQSQYF
j_gene: TRBJ1-1; d_gene: TRBD1; v_gene: TRBV18; abundance: -; CDR3nt: TGTGCCAGCTCAAGCCGGGACAGGGACACTGAAGCTTTCTTT; CDR3aa: CASSSRDRDTEAFF
j_gene: TRBJ1-1; d_gene: -; v_gene: TRBV2; abundance: -; CDR3nt: TGTGCCAGCAGTGAGGAACAAAACACTGAAGCTTTCTTT; CDR3aa: CASSEEQNTEAFF
j_gene: TRBJ1-4; d_gene: -; v_gene: TRBV30; abundance: -; CDR3nt: TGTGCCTGGAGCCCCTGGGCAGAAAAACTGTTTTTT; CDR3aa: CAWSPWAEKLFF
j_gene: TRBJ2-2; d_gene: TRBD2; v_gene: TRBV5-5; abundance: -; CDR3nt: TGTGCCAGCAGTTCCGGACTAGCGGGTACCGGGGAGCTGTTTTTT; CDR3aa: CASSSGLAGTGELFF
j_gene: TRBJ1-2; d_gene: -; v_gene: TRBV4-3; abundance: once; CDR3nt: TGCGCCAGCAGCCAAGACAAACAAGGGTATGGCTACACCTTC; CDR3aa: CASSQDKQGYGYTF
j_gene: TRBJ1-1; d_gene: TRBD1; v_gene: TRBV30; abundance: -; CDR3nt: TGTGCCTGGAGATGGGACAGTATGAACACTGAAGCTTTCTTT; CDR3aa: CAWRWDSMNTEAFF
j_gene: TRBJ1-2; d_gene: -; v_gene: TRBV3-1/TRBV3-2; abundance: -; CDR3nt: TGTGCCAGCAGCCTGACACTTGTCTATGGCTACACCTTC; CDR3aa: CASSLTLVYGYTF
j_gene: TRBJ1-1; d_gene: -; v_gene: TRBV5-1; abundance: -; CDR3nt: TGCGCCAGCAGTCGAACGGGGAACACTGAAGCTTTCTTT; CDR3aa: CASSRTGNTEAFF
j_gene: TRBJ1-1; d_gene: TRBD1; v_gene: TRBV5-1; abundance: -; CDR3nt: TGCGCCAGCAGCTCCCGGACAGGGGATTTTAACACTGAAGCTTTCTTT; CDR3aa: CASSSRTGDFNTEAFF
j_gene: TRBJ2-5; d_gene: TRBD1; v_gene: TRBV7-2; abundance: -; CDR3nt: TGTGCCAGCAGCCGGGGACAGCTCCAAGAGACCCAGTACTTC; CDR3aa: CASSRGQLQETQYF
j_gene: TRBJ1-4; d_gene: TRBD1; v_gene: TRBV5-1; abundance: -; CDR3nt: TGCGCCAGCAGCTCGTCCGGGACAGGGGGTGTGATTGCAACTAGGGAAAAACTGTTTTTT; CDR3aa: CASSSSGTGGVIATREKLFF
j_gene: TRBJ1-1; d_gene: -; v_gene: TRBV29-1; abundance: -; CDR3nt: TGCAGCGTTGAAGTCTACCTTAACACTGAAGCTTTCTTT; CDR3aa: CSVEVYLNTEAFF
j_gene: TRBJ2-5; d_gene: -; v_gene: TRBV2; abundance: -; CDR3nt: TGTGCCAGCCGCCAACAGATGCAAGAGACCCAGTACTTC; CDR3aa: CASRQQMQETQYF
j_gene: TRBJ1-3; d_gene: -; v_gene: TRBV6-1; abundance: -; CDR3nt: TGTGCCAGCAGTGAAAGAAGGCTGGGGGACTCTGGAAACACCATATATTTT; CDR3aa: CASSERRLGDSGNTIYF
j_gene: TRBJ1-2; d_gene: TRBD1; v_gene: TRBV29-1; abundance: few; CDR3nt: TGCAGCGTTGAATGGGACAGGGGGCCGGGCGGCTATGGCTACACCTTC; CDR3aa: CSVEWDRGPGGYGYTF
j_gene: TRBJ1-1; d_gene: -; v_gene: TRBV7-2; abundance: -; CDR3nt: TGTGCCAGCAGCTTAGGTCCCCTTGGGGGCGGCACTGAAGCTTTCTTT; CDR3aa: CASSLGPLGGGTEAFF
j_gene: TRBJ2-5; d_gene: TRBD2; v_gene: TRBV11-2; abundance: -; CDR3nt: TGTGCCAGCAGCGTAGCCACTAGCGGTTATAAAGAGACCCAGTACTTC; CDR3aa: CASSVATSGYKETQYF
j_gene: TRBJ1-1; d_gene: TRBD1; v_gene: TRBV5-8; abundance: -; CDR3nt: TGTGCCAGCAGCAACCCGGGACAGGGGATCCTCATGAACACTGAAGCTTTCTTT; CDR3aa: CASSNPGQGILMNTEAFF
j_gene: TRBJ1-5; d_gene: TRBD1; v_gene: TRBV5-1; abundance: -; CDR3nt: TGCGCCAGCAGCTTGGTTGGGGACAGGGGCCAGCCCCAGCATTTT; CDR3aa: CASSLVGDRGQPQHF
j_gene: TRBJ2-1; d_gene: TRBD2; v_gene: TRBV23-1; abundance: -; CDR3nt: TGCGCCAGCAGTCAATCGGCGGTAGCGGGGCCCCTTCGGCAGTTCTTC; CDR3aa: CASSQSAVAGPLRQFF
j_gene: TRBJ2-7; d_gene: TRBD1; v_gene: TRBV5-4; abundance: -; CDR3nt: TGTGCCAGCAGCTTGGGGACAGGGGGTTACGAGCAGTACTTC; CDR3aa: CASSLGTGGYEQYF
j_gene: TRBJ1-2; d_gene: -; v_gene: TRBV5-5; abundance: -; CDR3nt: TGTGCCAGCAGCCTTTCTTATGGCTACACCTTC; CDR3aa: CASSLSYGYTF
j_gene: TRBJ2-3; d_gene: TRBD2; v_gene: TRBV24-1; abundance: -; CDR3nt: TGTGCCACCGGGACTAGCGGGAGCGGGGCAGATACGCAGTATTTT; CDR3aa: CATGTSGSGADTQYF
j_gene: TRBJ1-2; d_gene: -; v_gene: TRBV6-5; abundance: -; CDR3nt: TGTGCCAGCAGACCCGCGGGGGGCGGAGGCTACACCTTC; CDR3aa: CASRPAGGGGYTF
j_gene: TRBJ1-3; d_gene: -; v_gene: TRBV7-9; abundance: -; CDR3nt: TGTGCCAGCAGCTTAGCGAGGCAGCAGAGAAGCTCTGGAAACACCATATATTTT; CDR3aa: CASSLARQQRSSGNTIYF
j_gene: TRBJ1-2; d_gene: TRBD1; v_gene: TRBV11-2; abundance: -; CDR3nt: TGTGCCAGCAGCCTCCGTGGACAGGGGGCCTGGGGCTACACCTTC; CDR3aa: CASSLRGQGAWGYTF
j_gene: TRBJ2-5; d_gene: TRBD2; v_gene: TRBV13; abundance: once; CDR3nt: TGTGCCAGCAGCTTAGCGGGACTAGCGGGAGATGGGACCCAGTACTTC; CDR3aa: CASSLAGLAGDGTQYF
j_gene: TRBJ2-1; d_gene: TRBD2; v_gene: TRBV7-2; abundance: -; CDR3nt: TGTGCCAGCAGCTTACTTACTAGCGGGGGGCATGAGCAGTTCTTC; CDR3aa: CASSLLTSGGHEQFF
j_gene: TRBJ2-7; d_gene: TRBD2; v_gene: TRBV20-1; abundance: -; CDR3nt: TGCAGTGCTAGTCCTAGGAGGACTAGCGGGAATCAAGAGCAGTACTTC; CDR3aa: CSASPRRTSGNQEQYF
j_gene: TRBJ2-1; d_gene: -; v_gene: TRBV7-9; abundance: -; CDR3nt: TGTGCCAGCAGCTTAAGGAATGAGCAGTTCTTC; CDR3aa: CASSLRNEQFF
j_gene: TRBJ1-5; d_gene: -; v_gene: TRBV19; abundance: -; CDR3nt: TGTGCCAGTAGTATCGTCCGGGGAGGTCAGCCCCAGCATTTT; CDR3aa: CASSIVRGGQPQHF
j_gene: TRBJ1-6; d_gene: -; v_gene: TRBV10-3; abundance: -; CDR3nt: TGTGCCATCCGGGGGGTCGACGGGAGCTCCTATAATTCACCCCTCCACTTT; CDR3aa: CAIRGVDGSSYNSPLHF
j_gene: TRBJ2-7; d_gene: TRBD1; v_gene: TRBV6-5; abundance: few; CDR3nt: TGTGCCAGCGGGGGACAGGGCCTCCACGAGCAGTACTTC; CDR3aa: CASGGQGLHEQYF
j_gene: TRBJ2-7; d_gene: -; v_gene: TRBV3-1/TRBV3-2; abundance: -; CDR3nt: TGTGCCAGCAGCCGCGCGGGAAGGGAGCAGTACTTC; CDR3aa: CASSRAGREQYF
j_gene: TRBJ2-7; d_gene: -; v_gene: TRBV25-1; abundance: -; CDR3nt: TGTGCCAGCAGTGAATATAGCCCCTGGCGCTACCAGCAGTACTTC; CDR3aa: CASSEYSPWRYQQYF
j_gene: TRBJ2-7; d_gene: -; v_gene: TRBV6-2/TRBV6-3; abundance: few; CDR3nt: TGTGCCAGCAGCCTAAGCGGCAGGGGCTACGAGCAGTACTTC; CDR3aa: CASSLSGRGYEQYF